Listed below are T cell receptor beta chains from one sample, sequenced in a study of post-analysis software for immune sequencing data. TCRdb called the PCR reads again in MiXCR, with one record for every CDR3 protein. The table includes about 570,000 distinct CDR3 sequences, 34% detected once. The sequenced sample consisted of blood. The receptors were sampled from a girl aged 2-17 years with multiple sclerosis. Both conserved end residues are part of each CDR3. The order of the fields is CDR3 DNA, CDR3 protein, clone size, CDR3 length, D gene, J gene, V gene. D genes are given only for firm matches. The size of a clone is reported for some rows only, either as once, few or many, or as a class for expanded clones.

TGCAGCGTTGAGGTGGGGGCCGGCACTGAAGCTTTCTTT CSVEVGAGTEAFF - 13 - TRBJ1-1 TRBV29-1
TGTGCCAGCTCCGGGACAGGGTTTTCACCCCTCCACTTT CASSGTGFSPLHF - 13 TRBD1 TRBJ1-6 TRBV28
TGTGCCAGCCGGCAAGGCGGGGGTTTCTACAATGAGCAGTTCTTC CASRQGGGFYNEQFF - 15 TRBD2 TRBJ2-1 TRBV25-1
TGTGCCAGCAGGACAGGGGGGATTATCACTGAAGCTTTCTTT CASRTGGIITEAFF - 14 TRBD1 TRBJ1-1 TRBV27
TGTGCCACCAGCAGAGATAACAAGGGACAGGGAATATTTGGGGCCAACGTCCTGACTTTC CATSRDNKGQGIFGANVLTF few 20 TRBD1 TRBJ2-6 TRBV15
TGCAGTGCTACATTCGGACTAGGTGGGGCCAATGAGCAGTTCTTC CSATFGLGGANEQFF few 15 TRBD2 TRBJ2-1 TRBV20-1
TGTGCCAGCAGCTTAGTTCGGGGGGCTGAAGCTTTCTTT CASSLVRGAEAFF - 13 - TRBJ1-1 TRBV11-2
TGTGCCAGCAGTTTTAATCCGGGGGGCACTGAAGCTTTCTTT CASSFNPGGTEAFF few 14 - TRBJ1-1 TRBV6-5
TGCAGCGTTGAAGGTAGCGGGGGTCGCCCTGGCCTATCTGGGGCCAACGTCCTGACTTTC CSVEGSGGRPGLSGANVLTF - 20 TRBD2 TRBJ2-6 TRBV29-1
TGCAGCGTATGCGACAGACTGAACACTGAAGCTTTCTTT CSVCDRLNTEAFF few 13 - TRBJ1-1 TRBV29-1
TGTGCCAGCAGCCGTAATCTAGATACGCAGTATTTT CASSRNLDTQYF once 12 - TRBJ2-3 TRBV11-2
TGCAGTGCTAGGAAGGCAGCGGGGGCTGGCGAGCAGTACTTC CSARKAAGAGEQYF - 14 TRBD2 TRBJ2-7 TRBV20-1
TGCGCCAGCAGCTTGGCCCGGGACAGGCCCTACACCTTC CASSLARDRPYTF few 13 TRBD1 TRBJ1-2 TRBV5-1
TGTGCCAGCAGTTACTCGAGTATTTTCGGGAGGGCCTCCTACAATGAGCAGTTCTTC CASSYSSIFGRASYNEQFF - 19 TRBD2 TRBJ2-1 TRBV6-2/TRBV6-3
TGTGCCACCAGCAGGCCGAGATCTCCCCTGACAGGGGGCTTCGGGGAGCTGTTTTTT CATSRPRSPLTGGFGELFF few 19 TRBD1 TRBJ2-2 TRBV15
TGTGCCAGCAGTTTAAGGGTAGCGGGGGACAAAGAGACCCAGTACTTC CASSLRVAGDKETQYF few 16 TRBD2 TRBJ2-5 TRBV12-3/TRBV12-4
TGCGCCAGCAGCCCGAGAGGGCTACACGGCGGGGAGCTGTTTTTT CASSPRGLHGGELFF few 15 - TRBJ2-2 TRBV5-1
TGTGCCAGCAGCACTGGCAGGGGTATCTCTGGGGCCAACGTCCTGACTTTC CASSTGRGISGANVLTF - 17 - TRBJ2-6 TRBV21-1
TGCGCCAGCAGCCAAACTCCTAGCGGGGTGACCAATGAGCAGTTCTTC CASSQTPSGVTNEQFF many 16 TRBD2 TRBJ2-1 TRBV4-1
TGTGCCAGCAGCCCCCCCTCAAGCGTCGAGACCCAGTACTTC CASSPPSSVETQYF few 14 - TRBJ2-5 TRBV7-9
TGCGCCAGCAGTGACGCGGGCACCTACGAGCAGTACTTC CASSDAGTYEQYF few 13 - TRBJ2-7 TRBV10-1
TGCAGTGCTCAGGAGAAAGGGACAGGCTCCTATAATTCACCCCTCCACTTT CSAQEKGTGSYNSPLHF - 17 TRBD1 TRBJ1-6 TRBV20-1
TGTGCCAGCAGTTACTCGTGGACGGATAATTCACCCCTCCACTTT CASSYSWTDNSPLHF - 15 - TRBJ1-6 TRBV6-5
TGTGCCACCTCCCCGATTTCAGGGAAGGTGATTTTGGCTAATGAAAAACTGTTTTTT CATSPISGKVILANEKLFF - 19 - TRBJ1-4 TRBV15
TGTGCCAGCGGTCGGACAGGGCGCAATCAGCCCCAGCATTTT CASGRTGRNQPQHF - 14 TRBD1 TRBJ1-5 TRBV12-3/TRBV12-4